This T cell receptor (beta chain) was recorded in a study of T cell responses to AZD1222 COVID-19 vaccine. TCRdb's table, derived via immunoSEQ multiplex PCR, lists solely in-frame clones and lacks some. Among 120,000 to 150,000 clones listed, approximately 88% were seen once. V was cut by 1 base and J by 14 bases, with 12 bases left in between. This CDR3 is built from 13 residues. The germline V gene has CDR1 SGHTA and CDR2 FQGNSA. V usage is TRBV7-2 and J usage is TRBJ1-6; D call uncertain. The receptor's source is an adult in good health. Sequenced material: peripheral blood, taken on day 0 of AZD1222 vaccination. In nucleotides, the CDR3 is TGTGCCAGCAGCTTAGACCCCAGTCGGGCCCTCCACTTT. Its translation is CASSLDPSRALHF.